This is a list of T cell receptor beta chains from one sample in a study of long-term antiretroviral therapy in people with HIV. Sequencing was performed with immunoSEQ multiplex PCR; in TCRdb, only in-frame clones are kept and a portion is missing. This table holds 25,000 to 30,000 clones, 70% to 90% found once. The starting material was unsorted PBMCs, obtained just over 2.6 years after starting antiretroviral therapy. Every receptor here comes from a man between 40 and 49 years old with HIV. The CDR3 runs from the conserved cysteine through the conserved F or W. Fields, in order: V gene, D gene, clone size, J gene, CDR3 protein, CDR3 DNA. A D gene is named only where the DNA matches it firmly. For some rows the clone size is stated as once, few or many, or as a class when expanded; others skip it.

>TRBV5-1|.|.|TRBJ2-5
CASSSKYEETQYF
TGCGCCAGCAGCTCCAAATATGAAGAGACCCAGTACTTC
>TRBV7-8|.|.|TRBJ1-5
CASSSRAGGGIKPQHF
TGTGCCAGCAGCTCTAGGGCCGGGGGGGGAATCAAGCCCCAGCATTTT
>TRBV4-2|.|.|TRBJ1-2
CASSQSRTEQGYTF
TGTGCCAGCAGCCAGAGTCGGACCGAGCAGGGCTACACCTTC
>TRBV4-3|.|.|TRBJ1-4
CASSQDLAGAGEKLFF
TGCGCCAGCAGCCAAGATCTTGCAGGGGCGGGGGAAAAACTGTTTTTT
>TRBV6-1|.|.|TRBJ1-2
CASSEGHYGYTF
TGTGCCAGCAGTGAAGGGCACTATGGCTACACCTTC
>TRBV2|.|few|TRBJ1-1
CASRKRENTEAFF
TGTGCCAGCAGGAAGAGGGAGAACACTGAAGCTTTCTTT
>TRBV11-3|.|.|TRBJ2-1
CASSLVVGAANEQFF
TGTGCCAGCAGCTTAGTTGTGGGAGCGGCCAATGAGCAGTTCTTC
>TRBV15|.|.|TRBJ1-2
CATSREEGDGYTF
TGTGCCACCAGCAGAGAGGAGGGGGATGGCTACACCTTC
>TRBV10-1|.|.|TRBJ2-7
CASSDRRDPYEQYF
TGCGCCAGCAGTGACCGCCGGGATCCTTACGAGCAGTACTTC
>TRBV27|.|.|TRBJ1-6
CASSSIGFHNSPLHF
TGTGCCAGCAGTTCGATTGGGTTTCATAATTCACCCCTCCACTTT
>TRBV5-1|TRBD1|.|TRBJ1-2
CASSLVPTGGSNYGYTF
TGCGCCAGCAGCTTGGTGCCGACAGGGGGCTCTAACTATGGCTACACCTTC
>TRBV28|.|.|TRBJ1-1
CASTIGGNTEAFF
TGTGCCAGCACTATAGGTGGGAACACTGAAGCTTTCTTT
>TRBV30|.|.|TRBJ2-3
CAWSVLPGSTDTQYF
TGTGCCTGGAGTGTACTTCCGGGGAGCACAGATACGCAGTATTTT
>TRBV29-1|TRBD2|.|TRBJ2-7
CSVAGTSGSPAYEQYF
TGCAGCGTTGCCGGGACTAGCGGGTCCCCTGCCTACGAGCAGTACTTC
>TRBV10-1|TRBD2|.|TRBJ2-1
CASSGGTSGNEQFF
TGCGCCAGCAGTGGAGGGACTAGCGGCAATGAGCAGTTCTTC
>TRBV19|.|once|TRBJ2-1
CASSIGGGNEQFF
TGTGCCAGTAGTATAGGTGGGGGCAATGAGCAGTTCTTC
>TRBV27|TRBD1|.|TRBJ1-1
CASTKGTGTTEAFF
TGTGCCAGCACCAAAGGGACAGGGACCACTGAAGCTTTCTTT
>TRBV5-1|.|.|TRBJ2-3
CASSFGRTGTDTQYF
TGCGCCAGCAGCTTTGGGCGGACAGGCACAGATACGCAGTATTTT
>TRBV28|.|.|TRBJ1-2
CASSLLGTNYGYTF
TGTGCCAGCAGTTTATTAGGGACGAACTATGGCTACACCTTC
>TRBV5-6|TRBD2|.|TRBJ2-3
CASSFQREGPRVTQYF
TGTGCCAGCAGCTTCCAACGGGAGGGCCCCCGGGTGACGCAGTATTTT
>TRBV6-6|TRBD1|.|TRBJ1-2
CASNPGQSTTYGYTF
TGTGCCAGCAATCCGGGACAGTCAACAACCTATGGCTACACCTTC
>TRBV30|TRBD2|once|TRBJ2-7
CAWSLAPLGEQYF
TGTGCCTGGTCACTAGCGCCTCTCGGCGAGCAGTACTTC
>TRBV7-9|.|.|TRBJ2-5
CASSLEAPGAQYF
TGTGCCAGCAGCTTAGAGGCCCCTGGGGCCCAGTACTTC
>TRBV19|TRBD1|.|TRBJ2-5
CASSPGQVQETQYF
TGTGCCAGTAGCCCAGGACAGGTACAAGAGACCCAGTACTTC
>TRBV18|.|.|TRBJ1-1
CASSPRQENTEAFF
TGTGCCAGCTCACCAAGGCAGGAGAACACTGAAGCTTTCTTT
>TRBV4-2|TRBD1|once|TRBJ2-7
CASSQDSTGGSYEQYF
TGTGCCAGCAGCCAAGATAGTACAGGGGGCTCCTACGAGCAGTACTTC
>TRBV27|.|.|TRBJ1-6
CASSLSLQGYNSPLHF
TGTGCCAGCAGTTTATCCTTACAGGGTTATAATTCACCCCTCCACTTT
>TRBV7-9|.|medium-sized|TRBJ2-4
CASRPQGGGDIQYF
TGTGCCAGCAGACCACAGGGTGGGGGGGACATTCAGTACTTC
>TRBV7-2|.|.|TRBJ2-3
CASSLLGAGDTQYF
TGTGCCAGCAGCTTATTGGGGGCGGGAGATACGCAGTATTTT
>TRBV25-1|.|.|TRBJ2-7
CASSDNPRGSYEQYF
TGTGCCAGCAGTGATAACCCCCGGGGCTCCTACGAGCAGTACTTC
>TRBV7-9|.|.|TRBJ1-1
CASSSSFTEAFF
TGTGCCAGCAGCTCGTCTTTCACTGAAGCTTTCTTT
>TRBV15|.|few|TRBJ1-4
CATSRYRAPTNEKLFF
TGTGCCACCAGCAGATACAGGGCTCCAACTAATGAAAAACTGTTTTTT
>TRBV5-1|.|.|TRBJ2-7
CASSLQDEQYF
TGCGCCAGCAGCCTTCAGGACGAGCAGTACTTC